These T cell receptor beta chains were read from a single sample in a study of T cells after yellow fever vaccination. TCRdb reprocessed the 5' RACE reads with MiXCR, giving one entry per CDR3 protein. The sample records about 350,000 distinct CDR3 sequences, less than 9.5% being singletons. This specimen consisted of PBMCs, obtained roughly seven weeks after the first yellow fever vaccination. The receptors stem from a man aged 18 to 29 who received the YFV17D yellow fever vaccine. Each CDR3 is given with its conserved first and last residue. Each record gives: CDR3 protein, CDR3 DNA, V gene, J gene, clone size, D gene. A D gene is named only where the DNA matches it firmly. The listing skips clone size in some rows; elsewhere it reads once, few, many or a size class.

CDR3 protein: CSVAETVQETQYF
CDR3 DNA: TGCAGCGTTGCCGAGACAGTCCAGGAGACCCAGTACTTC
V gene: TRBV29-1
J gene: TRBJ2-5
clone size: few
D gene: -

CDR3 protein: CASSSRFGGVRTGELFF
CDR3 DNA: TGCGCCAGCAGCTCACGCTTCGGGGGGGTGCGCACCGGGGAGCTGTTTTTT
V gene: TRBV4-3
J gene: TRBJ2-2
clone size: -
D gene: TRBD2

CDR3 protein: CASSQEGVWDEQFF
CDR3 DNA: TGTGCCAGCAGCCAAGAAGGGGTTTGGGATGAGCAGTTCTTC
V gene: TRBV14
J gene: TRBJ2-1
clone size: many
D gene: -

CDR3 protein: CASSHRVNIQYF
CDR3 DNA: TGTGCCAGCAGTCACAGGGTCAACATTCAGTACTTC
V gene: TRBV28
J gene: TRBJ2-4
clone size: -
D gene: -

CDR3 protein: CASSFYYEQYF
CDR3 DNA: TGTGCCAGCAGCTTTTACTACGAGCAGTACTTC
V gene: TRBV7-2
J gene: TRBJ2-7
clone size: many
D gene: -

CDR3 protein: CASSDQLNTEAFF
CDR3 DNA: TGTGCCAGCAGTGATCAGCTGAACACTGAAGCTTTCTTT
V gene: TRBV6-1
J gene: TRBJ1-1
clone size: many
D gene: -

CDR3 protein: CASGPGTIHNEQFF
CDR3 DNA: TGTGCTAGTGGTCCTGGGACTATCCACAATGAGCAGTTCTTC
V gene: TRBV12-5
J gene: TRBJ2-1
clone size: few
D gene: TRBD2

CDR3 protein: CASSQWENGEKLFF
CDR3 DNA: TGTGCCAGCAGCCAATGGGAAAACGGTGAAAAACTGTTTTTT
V gene: TRBV14
J gene: TRBJ1-4
clone size: -
D gene: -

CDR3 protein: CASSLDWEQFF
CDR3 DNA: TGTGCCAGCAGCTTAGATTGGGAGCAGTTCTTC
V gene: TRBV7-9
J gene: TRBJ2-1
clone size: few
D gene: -

CDR3 protein: CASSYWILGGATYEQYF
CDR3 DNA: TGTGCCAGCAGTTACTGGATTTTAGGGGGCGCGACTTACGAGCAGTACTTC
V gene: TRBV6-2/TRBV6-3
J gene: TRBJ2-7
clone size: -
D gene: TRBD1

CDR3 protein: CSARDRTSGANEQFF
CDR3 DNA: TGCAGTGCTAGAGATCGGACTAGCGGAGCCAATGAGCAGTTCTTC
V gene: TRBV20-1
J gene: TRBJ2-1
clone size: -
D gene: TRBD2

CDR3 protein: CASNGQGYTDTQYF
CDR3 DNA: TGTGCCAGCAACGGACAGGGCTACACAGATACGCAGTATTTT
V gene: TRBV9
J gene: TRBJ2-3
clone size: few
D gene: TRBD1

CDR3 protein: CASSLGTRTSTDTQYF
CDR3 DNA: TGTGCCAGCAGCTTAGGTACCAGGACTAGCACAGATACGCAGTATTTT
V gene: TRBV7-2
J gene: TRBJ2-3
clone size: few
D gene: -

CDR3 protein: CASSLATDTEAFF
CDR3 DNA: TGCGCCAGCAGCTTGGCCACGGACACTGAAGCTTTCTTT
V gene: TRBV5-1
J gene: TRBJ1-1
clone size: -
D gene: -

CDR3 protein: CASSLTGSSYNEQFF
CDR3 DNA: TGCGCCAGCAGCTTGACGGGTAGCTCCTACAATGAGCAGTTCTTC
V gene: TRBV5-1
J gene: TRBJ2-1
clone size: many
D gene: -

CDR3 protein: CASAGGRSPHEQYF
CDR3 DNA: TGCGCCAGCGCGGGGGGACGTAGCCCCCACGAGCAGTACTTC
V gene: TRBV10-1
J gene: TRBJ2-7
clone size: few
D gene: TRBD2

CDR3 protein: CAISVYRTGDHEQYF
CDR3 DNA: TGTGCCATCAGTGTATACCGGACAGGGGACCACGAGCAGTACTTC
V gene: TRBV10-3
J gene: TRBJ2-7
clone size: -
D gene: TRBD1

CDR3 protein: CASSEGFGQGFYEQYF
CDR3 DNA: TGTGCCAGCAGTGAAGGGTTTGGACAGGGCTTCTACGAGCAGTACTTC
V gene: TRBV6-1
J gene: TRBJ2-7
clone size: -
D gene: TRBD1

CDR3 protein: CSVEVRDRATEAFF
CDR3 DNA: TGCAGCGTTGAAGTAAGGGACAGGGCCACTGAAGCTTTCTTT
V gene: TRBV29-1
J gene: TRBJ1-1
clone size: -
D gene: TRBD1

CDR3 protein: CASSSGLAGAVYNEQFF
CDR3 DNA: TGCGCCAGCAGCTCGGGACTAGCGGGGGCCGTCTACAATGAGCAGTTCTTC
V gene: TRBV5-1
J gene: TRBJ2-1
clone size: -
D gene: TRBD2

CDR3 protein: CASSATQYTGELFF
CDR3 DNA: TGTGCCAGTAGCGCTACCCAGTACACCGGGGAGCTGTTTTTT
V gene: TRBV19
J gene: TRBJ2-2
clone size: few
D gene: -

CDR3 protein: CASSLVSEGTEAFF
CDR3 DNA: TGTGCCAGCAGTTTAGTATCGGAGGGCACTGAAGCTTTCTTT
V gene: TRBV12-3/TRBV12-4
J gene: TRBJ1-1
clone size: few
D gene: -

CDR3 protein: CASSRTGNSYNEQFF
CDR3 DNA: TGTGCCAGCAGCCGGACAGGGAACTCCTACAATGAGCAGTTCTTC
V gene: TRBV4-2
J gene: TRBJ2-1
clone size: -
D gene: TRBD1

CDR3 protein: CASTRDRGNTEAFF
CDR3 DNA: TGTGCCAGCACCAGGGACAGGGGGAACACTGAAGCTTTCTTT
V gene: TRBV7-2
J gene: TRBJ1-1
clone size: -
D gene: TRBD1

CDR3 protein: CASRGQLNSPLHF
CDR3 DNA: TGTGCCAGCAGGGGACAGCTCAATTCACCCCTCCACTTT
V gene: TRBV9
J gene: TRBJ1-6
clone size: -
D gene: TRBD1

CDR3 protein: CASSPAGNQETQYF
CDR3 DNA: TGTGCCAGCTCACCAGCGGGGAACCAAGAGACCCAGTACTTC
V gene: TRBV18
J gene: TRBJ2-5
clone size: -
D gene: -

CDR3 protein: CASRTPGTSGGARTYEQYF
CDR3 DNA: TGCGCCAGCAGGACACCCGGCACTAGCGGGGGGGCCCGAACCTACGAGCAGTACTTC
V gene: TRBV10-2
J gene: TRBJ2-7
clone size: -
D gene: TRBD2

CDR3 protein: CASSSLPPLSGARPQHF
CDR3 DNA: TGTGCCAGCAGTTCCCTACCGCCGTTATCAGGGGCTCGGCCCCAGCATTTT
V gene: TRBV6-2/TRBV6-3
J gene: TRBJ1-5
clone size: -
D gene: -